Following are 18 T cell receptor beta chains from one sample sequenced in a study of blood T cell repertoires in COVID-19. Here immunoSEQ multiplex PCR was the method, and the copy in TCRdb shows in-frame clones only, minus some. The table shows around 190,000 clones, with 65% to 90% occurring only once. The specimen was peripheral blood. These receptors came from a man in his fifties with active or convalescent COVID-19.

This chain joins TRBV6-6 and TRBJ1-3; TRBD1 is a possible D gene (5 bases). Per germline, CDR1 MNHNY and CDR2 SVGAGI (reference sequence). The CDR3 loop spans 16 amino acids. V was clipped by 5 bases and J by 2 bases, with 16 bases between them. The CDR3 reads CASSRSAGYTGNTIYF. The CDR3, as DNA: TGTGCCAGCAGTCGATCAGCAGGGTATACTGGAAACACCATATATTTT.

As regards this clone: Other DNA sequences from this sample encode an identical CDR3 as well. The rearrangement uses TRBV5-1 and TRBJ2-2, with 7 bases matching TRBD2. Germline-derived CDR1 and CDR2 are SGHRS and YFSETQ. The CDR3 has 15 amino acids. V lost 0 bases, J lost 2 bases, and 1 base stayed unmatched. CDR3 sequence reads: CASSLGGLNTGELFF. The CDR3 nucleotides read TGCGCCAGCAGCTTGGGGGGACTAAACACCGGGGAGCTGTTTTTT.

This clone was seen a single time. The genes are TRBV19 and TRBJ1-3; 8 bases agree with TRBD1. The CDR3 covers 16 residues. The V and J ends lost 7 bases and 3 bases, in that order; junction bases with no gene match: 11. Germline-derived CDR1 and CDR2 are LNHDA and SQIVND (reference sequence). As DNA, the CDR3 is TGTGCCAGTAACCCTCCAGGGGGCGGTTTTGGAAACACCATATATTTT. Protein sequence: CASNPPGGGFGNTIYF. Using reference TRBV19 and TRBJ1-3 for the parts outside the CDR3, the full variable domain is DGGITQSPKYLFRKEGQNVTLSCEQNLNHDAMYWYRQDPGQGLRLIYYSQIVNDFQKGDIAEGYSVSREKKESFPLTVTSAQKNPTAFYLCASNPPGGGFGNTIYFGEGSWLTVV.

The CDR3 loop is CASRPGGSGNTIYF. CDR3 coding DNA: TGTGCCAGCAGGCCCGGGGGGTCCGGAAACACCATATATTTT. The V gene is TRBV6-5, the J gene TRBJ1-3; TRBD1 might be the D (5 bases). With 6 bases removed from V and 4 bases from J, the gap between germline ends came to 13 bases. The V gene's germline CDR1 is MNHEY and CDR2 SVGAGI. This CDR3 comprises 14 residues.

Only a few counts were recorded for this clone. The CDR3 sequence: CASWPGKSTNEKLFF. The CDR3 DNA follows: TGTGCCAGCTGGCCAGGGAAATCAACTAATGAAAAACTGTTTTTT. The V call is TRBV6-5, the J call TRBJ1-4; D might be TRBD1 (5 bases). The CDR3 spans 15 residues. In germline, CDR1 is MNHEY, CDR2 SVGAGI. V was pared by 8 bases and J by 0 bases, with 13 bases between.

V is TRBV19 and J is TRBJ2-1; TRBD1 aligns across 8 bases. This CDR3 region has 17 residues. The V gene's germline CDR1 is LNHDA and CDR2 SQIVND (reference sequence). V shed 6 bases and J 2 bases; nucleotides not matched to a gene: 12. CDR3 residues: CASSRRPTGGTYNEQFF. CDR3 coding DNA: TGTGCCAGTAGCCGACGTCCCACAGGGGGGACCTACAATGAGCAGTTCTTC.

The chain couples TRBV15 to TRBJ1-2; D might be TRBD1 (6 bases). The V gene lost 0 bases and the J gene lost 8 bases, with 13 bases spanning the gap. This CDR3 has 14 amino acids. The germline CDR1 and CDR2 sequences are LNHNV and YYDKDF (reference sequence). The CDR3 DNA reads as TGTGCCACCAGCAGAGATCTCGCAGGGGAGGGCTACACCTTC. It encodes CATSRDLAGEGYTF.

The rearrangement uses TRBV7-9 and TRBJ2-3; D is perhaps TRBD2 (7 bases). V gave up 6 bases and J gave up 1 base, with 20 bases separating them. This CDR3 contains 17 residues. Germline V gives CDR1 SEHNR, CDR2 FQNEAQ (reference sequence). CDR3 amino acids: CASSDTRGRGGTDTQYF. CDR3 coding DNA: TGTGCCAGCAGTGATACGCGGGGGAGGGGGGGCACAGATACGCAGTATTTT.

The chain links TRBV6-6 to TRBJ2-1; D is unresolved. The CDR3 has 14 amino acids. Per germline, CDR1 MNHNY and CDR2 SVGAGI (reference sequence). V was pared by 4 bases and J by 6 bases, with 13 bases between. CDR3 sequence reads: CASSFPPQSNEQFF. The CDR3 region has the DNA TGTGCCAGCAGTTTTCCACCACAGAGCAATGAGCAGTTCTTC.

This clone was detected once. This chain joins TRBV19 and TRBJ2-5; D perhaps matches TRBD1 (5 bases). The V end was cut by 4 bases, the J end by 5 bases, with 11 bases between. This CDR3 spans 13 amino acids. The germline gives CDR1 LNHDA, CDR2 SQIVND (reference sequence). CDR3 sequence: CASSNRGMETQYF. The CDR3 nucleotides read TGTGCCAGTAGTAATAGGGGTATGGAGACCCAGTACTTC.

J is TRBJ1-2 and V is TRBV19, with TRBD1 as a possible D gene (6 bases). The germline CDR1 and CDR2 sequences are LNHDA and SQIVND (reference sequence). The CDR3 runs 14 residues. Trimming removed 5 bases from V and 0 bases from J, with 10 bases in between. The DNA of the CDR3 is TGTGCCAGTAGTCGACAGGAGACTAACTATGGCTACACCTTC. Translating gives CASSRQETNYGYTF.

Only a few counts were recorded for this clone. The chain carries TRBV6-5 and TRBJ2-1; 13 bases are a match to TRBD2. V shed 6 bases and J 5 bases; nucleotides not matched to a gene: 4. Germline lookup yields CDR1 MNHEY and CDR2 SVGAGI. The CDR3 consists of 15 residues. CDR3 sequence: CASRPGLAGNNEQFF. The CDR3, as DNA: TGTGCCAGCAGGCCGGGACTAGCGGGAAACAATGAGCAGTTCTTC.

The V gene is TRBV6-5, the J gene TRBJ1-1; TRBD1 matches 7 bases. Germline V gene data show CDR1 as MNHEY and CDR2 as SVGAGI. CDR3 length: 13 amino acids. After removal of 4 bases from V and 4 bases from J, the junction contained 3 bases not matched to a gene. DNA of the CDR3: TGTGCCAGCAGTTCTACAGGGGCCACTGAAGCTTTCTTT. It specifies CASSSTGATEAFF.

This chain links TRBV30 with TRBJ1-3, with D uncertain. This CDR3 has 15 residues. CDR1 is GTSNPN, CDR2 SVGIG, per germline (reference sequence). Trimming pared 4 bases from V and 2 bases from J, leaving 15 bases between. The CDR3 protein is CAWINRLGAGNTIYF. The CDR3, as DNA: TGTGCCTGGATCAATAGATTGGGCGCTGGAAACACCATATATTTT.

The chain combines TRBV2 with TRBJ1-2, with TRBD1 matching over 11 bases. V lost 6 bases and J lost 7; bases outside the gene matches: 10. The germline CDR1 and CDR2 sequences are SNHLY and FYNNEI. The CDR3 contains 15 residues. DNA for the CDR3: TGTGCCAGCAGGAGTTTGGGGACAGGGGGAGTTGGCTACACCTTC. Its translation is CASRSLGTGGVGYTF.

This chain joins TRBV10-2 and TRBJ2-3; no definite D call. The V and J ends lost 4 bases and 8 bases respectively, with 13 bases between them. Germline-derived CDR1 and CDR2 are WSHSY and SAAADI. The CDR3 length is 13 residues. For the CDR3, the DNA is TGCGCCAGCAGTGGTCAGACTCTGGGTACGCAGTATTTT. Protein sequence: CASSGQTLGTQYF.

The chain has TRBV7-9 and TRBJ2-5, with 9 nucleotides matching TRBD2. The CDR3 is made up of 15 amino acids. V shed 3 bases, J shed 5 bases, and the junction held 7 bases outside the gene matches. CDR1 is SEHNR and CDR2 is FQNEAQ in the germline V gene (reference sequence). In DNA form, the CDR3 reads TGTGCCAGCAGCTTTGCGGGGGGGGCCCTGGAGACCCAGTACTTC. Translated: CASSFAGGALETQYF.

This sequence joins TRBV5-4 and TRBJ2-2; no reliable D call. In germline, CDR1 is SGHNT, CDR2 YYREEE (reference sequence). This CDR3 comprises 15 residues. With 0 bases removed from V and 6 bases from J, the gap between germline ends came to 12 bases. The CDR3 loop is CASSLVPGDSGELFF. CDR3 DNA sequence: TGTGCCAGCAGCTTGGTTCCAGGCGATTCCGGGGAGCTGTTTTTT.